Shown below are 3 T cell receptor beta chains from a single sample sequenced in a study of Graves' ophthalmopathy and Graves' hyperthyroidism. TCR beta CDR3 amplification used RNA transcripts. RT-PCR with HTBI primers came first, then second-round multiplex PCR. MiXCR was run by TCRdb on the multiplex PCR reads, yielding one entry per CDR3 protein. The sample records around 470,000 distinct CDR3 sequences, 13% to 15% being singletons. Input material: blood. These receptors came from a woman under 40 with Graves' ophthalmopathy.

This clonotype was seen only a few times. This sequence joins TRBV18 and TRBJ1-1; D uncertain. Germline CDR1 and CDR2: KGHSH and LQKENI. The CDR3 is 16 amino acids. V was trimmed by 0 bases and J by 1 base, leaving 12 bases between them. The DNA for the CDR3 is TGTGCCAGCTCACCACCGAGTAGTCAGCCGAACACTGAAGCTTTCTTT. Residues: CASSPPSSQPNTEAFF.

The V and J genes are TRBV28 and TRBJ1-2, with D maybe TRBD1 (5 bases). This CDR3 region has 15 residues. Germline V lookup: CDR1 MDHEN, CDR2 SYDVKM. V gave up 5 bases and J gave up 1 base, with 14 bases separating them. In nucleotides, the CDR3 is TGTGCCAGCAGTCCCCGAGCAGGGTATAACTATGGCTACACCTTC. This encodes CASSPRAGYNYGYTF.

CDR3 sequence reads: CASTFRGNTEAFF. CDR3 DNA sequence: TGTGCCAGCACCTTTAGGGGGAACACTGAAGCTTTCTTT. This sequence joins TRBV12-3 or TRBV12-4 and TRBJ1-1; D is perhaps TRBD1 (5 bases). The germline V and J ends were trimmed by 7 bases and 1 base, with 10 bases remaining between them. The CDR3 runs 13 residues.